The subject of this entry is one T cell receptor (beta chain). Its antigen is as yet unknown. The data derive from a study of cytomegalovirus exposure and HLA in healthy donors. The study's findings and limits: Reported findings show TCR beta sequences accurately forecast HLA-A and HLA-B alleles in most subjects. A cluster of highly shared sequence variants was likely a sequencing artifact. In an earlier analysis, in roughly 580 donors, most V segments appeared productive either ~87% or ~30% of the time.

Germline V gives CDR1 SQVTM, CDR2 ANQGSEA. V gave up 2 bases and J gave up 8 bases; unmatched junction bases: 4. The length of the CDR3 is 14 residues. Both 60 Vbeta primers and 13 Jbeta primers went into the PCR. Under the authors' procedure: Some 11 million of the about 80 million unique TCR beta chains counted in a later analysis were shared. Libraries were prepared by immunoSEQ multiplex PCR; TCRdb keeps only in-frame clonotypes and omits some of them. V, J and clone size reflect that table, while D and trimming were determined from the DNA. The table has about 130,000 clones, about 80% seen once; the top ten hold under 4.5%.

This clonotype was obtained from a woman between 40 and 55 years old in good health and CMV-seronegative. The chain is built from TRBV29-1 and TRBJ2-1, with 12 bases aligning to TRBD2. Sequenced input: PBMCs. CDR3 protein: CSVESLAGGYEQFF. The CDR3, as DNA: TGCAGCGTTGAAAGCCTAGCGGGAGGGTATGAGCAGTTCTTC.